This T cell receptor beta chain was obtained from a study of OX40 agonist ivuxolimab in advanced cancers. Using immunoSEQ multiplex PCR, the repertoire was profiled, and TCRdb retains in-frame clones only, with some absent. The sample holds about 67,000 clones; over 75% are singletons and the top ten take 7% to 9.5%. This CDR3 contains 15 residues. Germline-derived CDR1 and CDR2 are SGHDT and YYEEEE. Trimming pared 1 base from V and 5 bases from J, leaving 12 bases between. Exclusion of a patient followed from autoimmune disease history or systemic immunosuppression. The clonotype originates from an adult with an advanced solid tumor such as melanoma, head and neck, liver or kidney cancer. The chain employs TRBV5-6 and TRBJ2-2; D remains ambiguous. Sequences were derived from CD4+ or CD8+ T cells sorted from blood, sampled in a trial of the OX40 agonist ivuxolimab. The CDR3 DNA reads TGTGCCAGCAGCTTGAGGCGTAGGCCGACCGGGGAGCTGTTTTTT. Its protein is CASSLRRRPTGELFF.